Below are 30 T cell receptor beta chains sequenced from a single sample in a study of early T cells in non-severe SARS-CoV-2 infection. MiXCR, applied by TCRdb to the 5' RACE reads, yields one record per CDR3 protein. The sample holds roughly 60,000 distinct CDR3 sequences, more than 6.5% seen once. Sample: whole blood, taken at baseline. Receptors were obtained from an adult who was a healthcare worker with PCR-confirmed SARS-CoV-2 infection or an uninfected control (not recorded which).

This clonotype was recorded many times. This rearrangement joins TRBV6-6 to TRBJ1-6; 7 bases are a match to TRBD1. Germline assignment: CDR1 MNHNY and CDR2 SVGAGI (reference sequence). The CDR3 spans 18 residues. The V and J ends lost 5 bases and 8 bases, in that order; junction bases with no gene match: 18. The CDR3 sequence: CASSDRQGSPILYSPLHF. The CDR3 coding sequence is TGTGCCAGCAGTGACAGACAGGGATCACCAATACTGTATTCACCCCTCCACTTT.

This clonotype was observed at least ten times. The rearrangement links TRBV24-1 to TRBJ1-3; maybe TRBD1 (6 bases). The germline V gene has CDR1 KGHDR and CDR2 SFDVKD. This CDR3 is 16 amino acids long. Trimming shortened V by 6 bases and J by 0 bases, and 14 bases separated the two germline ends. CDR3 DNA sequence: TGTGCCACCAGTTCACAGGGAGGAGTCTCTGGAAACACCATATATTTT. Its translation: CATSSQGGVSGNTIYF.

Ten or more counts support this clonotype. The chain is built from TRBV7-3 and TRBJ2-7, with 8 bases that match TRBD1. CDR3 length: 14 residues. Germline lookup yields CDR1 SGHTA and CDR2 FQGTGA. V was clipped by 6 bases and J by 2 bases; unmatched bases: 6. CDR3: CASSPDRGTYEQYF. CDR3 in DNA: TGTGCCAGCAGTCCCGACAGGGGTACCTACGAGCAGTACTTC.

This clonotype was counted a few times. The CDR3 here is CASSYPPDTQYF. The CDR3 coding sequence is TGTGCCAGCAGTTATCCCCCCGATACGCAGTATTTT. The chain uses TRBV6-6 and TRBJ2-3; D is unclear. The CDR3 covers 12 residues. Germline lookup yields CDR1 MNHNY and CDR2 SVGAGI (reference sequence). V shed 3 bases and J shed 6 bases, with 7 bases lying between them.

Many counts were recorded for this clonotype. V is TRBV7-9 and J is TRBJ1-1, with 7 bases fitting TRBD1. V lost 3 bases and J lost 5; bases outside the gene matches: 9. Germline lookup yields CDR1 SEHNR and CDR2 FQNEAQ (reference sequence). The CDR3 is made up of 15 amino acids. As DNA, the CDR3 is TGTGCCAGCAGCTTGGGGACAGAGGTTAGAACTGAAGCTTTCTTT. The encoded protein is CASSLGTEVRTEAFF.

This clonotype was seen only a few times. The CDR3 sequence: CSASGVMLGQSQETQYF. The CDR3 nucleotides read TGCAGTGCTAGCGGGGTGATGTTGGGACAGTCACAAGAGACCCAGTACTTC. This chain uses TRBV20-1 with TRBJ2-5; 7 nucleotides line up with TRBD1. The V segment lost 3 bases and the J segment 2 bases; nucleotides outside the gene matches: 15. CDR3 length equals 17 residues. Germline CDR1 and CDR2: DFQATT and SNEGSKA (reference sequence).

There are a few counts of this clonotype. This chain connects TRBV27 to TRBJ2-1; 9 bases are a match to TRBD2. V was clipped by 5 bases and J by 3 bases; unmatched bases: 2. The CDR3 has 14 residues. Germline assignment: CDR1 MNHEY and CDR2 SMNVEV (reference sequence). CDR3: CASSRGGGYNEQFF. The CDR3 coding sequence is TGTGCCAGCAGTCGCGGGGGGGGCTACAATGAGCAGTTCTTC.

This clonotype was detected ten times or more. The V and J genes are TRBV28 and TRBJ2-2; D is undetermined. The CDR3 is 14 residues long. With 3 bases removed from V and 4 bases from J, the gap between germline ends came to 9 bases. Germline V lookup: CDR1 MDHEN, CDR2 SYDVKM. The chain's CDR3 is CASSFLGGTGELFF. The DNA of the CDR3 is TGTGCCAGCAGTTTCCTGGGCGGCACCGGGGAGCTGTTTTTT.

The table lists this clonotype with many counts. V and J are TRBV10-1 and TRBJ1-1; possibly TRBD1 for D (5 bases). The V end lost 4 bases, the J end lost 4 bases, and 13 bases lay between the germline ends. CDR1 is WNHNN, CDR2 SYGVQD, per germline (reference sequence). CDR3 length: 14 amino acids. The chain's CDR3 is CASSGSVGTTEAFF. The CDR3 nucleotides are TGCGCCAGCAGTGGATCGGTGGGGACCACTGAAGCTTTCTTT.

CDR3 nucleotide sequence: TGCGCCAGCAGCCAAGAAGCCTACACAGATACGCAGTATTTT. Translation: CASSQEAYTDTQYF. V usage is TRBV4-3 and J usage is TRBJ2-3; D not certain. V shed 0 bases and J shed 2 bases, with 6 bases lying between them. Per the germline V gene, CDR1 is LGHNA and CDR2 is YSLEER. The CDR3 runs 14 residues.

This clonotype was counted a few times. This chain links TRBV7-6 with TRBJ2-3; 7 nucleotides align to TRBD1. From germline, CDR1 is SGHVS and CDR2 FNYEAQ. With 5 bases clipped from V and 2 bases from J, the junction kept 7 bases outside the gene matches. The CDR3 has 15 residues. DNA for the CDR3: TGTGCCAGCAGCCCTCTGGACAGGCTCACAGATACGCAGTATTTT. It translates to CASSPLDRLTDTQYF.

Many counts were recorded for this clonotype. The rearrangement joins TRBV12-3 or TRBV12-4 to TRBJ1-1; D is undetermined. The CDR3 consists of 15 residues. Between the trimmed V and J ends, which lost 5 bases and 4 bases, there was a span of 17 bases. The DNA of the CDR3 is TGTGCCAGCAGTATCGGAACCGGGCTGGGCACTGAAGCTTTCTTT. Protein: CASSIGTGLGTEAFF.

This clonotype has a count of ten or more. The J gene is TRBJ2-5, the V gene TRBV7-7; 8 nucleotides agree with TRBD1. The germline CDR1 and CDR2 sequences are SSHAT and FNYEAQ (reference sequence). The CDR3 sequence is 14 residues long. V lost 5 bases, J lost 4 bases, and 6 bases stayed unmatched. CDR3 sequence reads: CASSVQQGGETQYF. In DNA form, the CDR3 reads TGTGCCAGCAGCGTCCAACAGGGGGGAGAGACCCAGTACTTC. Full variable domain (rest looked up from reference TRBV7-7 and TRBJ2-5): GAGVSQSPRYKVTKRGQDVTLRCDPISSHATLYWYQQALGQGPEFLTYFNYEAQPDKSGLPSDRFSAERPEGSISTLTIQRTEQRDSAMYRCASSVQQGGETQYFGPGTRLLVL.

This clonotype was picked up many times. This chain joins TRBV28 and TRBJ2-5; D gene unclear. This CDR3 is 14 amino acids long. V lost 3 bases to trimming and J lost 5 bases, with 13 bases between them. Germline V lookup: CDR1 MDHEN, CDR2 SYDVKM. The CDR3 loop is CASSFPASGETQYF. In nucleotides, the CDR3 is TGTGCCAGCAGTTTCCCTGCCTCCGGGGAGACCCAGTACTTC.

This clonotype was observed many times. The chain is built from TRBV11-3 and TRBJ1-1, with unresolved D. The CDR3 has 15 residues. With 5 bases removed from V and 1 base from J, the gap between germline ends came to 14 bases. Germline CDR1 reads SGHNT; CDR2 reads YENEEA. CDR3 region: CASSPGVMENTEAFF. In nucleotides, the CDR3 is TGTGCCAGCAGCCCTGGCGTGATGGAGAACACTGAAGCTTTCTTT.

Only a few counts were recorded for this clonotype. The V and J genes are TRBV10-1 and TRBJ2-2, with TRBD1 as a possible D gene (6 bases). V lost 7 bases and J 2 bases, leaving 8 bases between the germline ends. This CDR3 spans 13 amino acids. CDR1 WNHNN and CDR2 SYGVQD come from the germline V gene (reference sequence). The CDR3 nucleotides read TGCGCCAGCAAGGACAGCAACACCGGGGAGCTGTTTTTT. Protein product: CASKDSNTGELFF.

The chain uses TRBV28 and TRBJ2-7, with D unclear. Germline values: CDR1 MDHEN, CDR2 SYDVKM. The CDR3 runs to 12 residues. The V and J ends lost 3 bases and 2 bases respectively, with 5 bases between them. The CDR3 DNA sequence: TGTGCCAGCAGTTTGGTTACCTACGAGCAGTACTTC. This sequence encodes CASSLVTYEQYF.

Many counts were recorded for this clonotype. CDR3 region: CASSPPWGRETEAFF. In nucleotides, the CDR3 is TGCGCCAGCAGCCCCCCCTGGGGAAGAGAAACTGAAGCTTTCTTT. This chain links TRBV5-1 with TRBJ1-1; the D is unclear. The CDR3 has 15 residues. CDR1 is SGHRS, CDR2 YFSETQ, per germline. The V end lost 4 bases, the J end lost 5 bases, and 18 bases lay between the germline ends.

This clonotype has ten or more counts. The chain recombines TRBV11-2 with TRBJ2-1, with 9 bases matching TRBD1. The CDR3 sequence is 15 residues long. The trim removed 5 bases at V and 8 bases at J, leaving 10 bases unmatched. Looked up from germline, CDR1 is SGHAT and CDR2 is FQNNGV. Here the CDR3 reads CASSLLGQGGDEQFF. As DNA, the CDR3 is TGTGCCAGCAGCCTCCTGGGACAGGGAGGCGATGAGCAGTTCTTC.

The rearrangement joins TRBV29-1 to TRBJ1-2; D remains unclear. This CDR3 region has 13 residues. V dropped 5 bases and J dropped 3 bases, with 13 bases sitting between them. Germline values: CDR1 SQVTM, CDR2 ANQGSEA. The CDR3 coding sequence is TGCAGCGTTCCTTCGGTGGGTGACTATGGCTACACCTTC. It encodes CSVPSVGDYGYTF.

This clonotype appeared many times. The V and J genes are TRBV20-1 and TRBJ1-5; possibly TRBD1 for D (6 bases). This CDR3 comprises 16 residues. Germline V gene lookup returns CDR1 DFQATT and CDR2 SNEGSKA (reference sequence). Trimming left V 5 bases short and J 0 bases short, with 17 bases between. The CDR3 is CSAGSGDTYSNQPQHF. For the CDR3, the DNA is TGCAGTGCTGGGAGCGGGGACACTTATAGCAATCAGCCCCAGCATTTT.

The chain joins TRBV28 to TRBJ2-7; D may be TRBD1 (7 bases). V lost 3 bases and J 2 bases, leaving 11 bases between the germline ends. The CDR3 is made up of 14 amino acids. Germline values: CDR1 MDHEN, CDR2 SYDVKM. CDR3 DNA sequence: TGTGCCAGCAGTTTGGGGGGACAGACCTACGAGCAGTACTTC. Protein: CASSLGGQTYEQYF.

This clonotype was seen more than once but under ten times. V is TRBV7-2 and J is TRBJ2-7; tentative D call: TRBD2 (5 bases). Looked up from germline, CDR1 is SGHTA and CDR2 is FQGNSA. Between the trimmed V and J ends, which lost 4 bases and 4 bases, there was a span of 11 bases. There are 13 residues in the CDR3. The CDR3: CASSSRGGYEQYF. In DNA, the CDR3 is TGTGCCAGCAGCTCCCGAGGCGGGTACGAGCAGTACTTC.

This clonotype showed up many times. The chain employs TRBV29-1 and TRBJ2-7; D uncertain. The V end was cut by 3 bases, the J end by 5 bases, with 5 bases between. The CDR3 loop spans 10 amino acids. The V gene's germline CDR1 is SQVTM and CDR2 ANQGSEA. The CDR3 DNA sequence: TGCAGCGTTGAGGCCGACGAGCAGTACTTC. This codes for CSVEADEQYF.

This clonotype has a count of ten or more. This sequence joins TRBV4-3 and TRBJ2-1; perhaps TRBD1 as D (6 bases). The CDR3 consists of 16 residues. Trimming pared 0 bases from V and 1 base from J, leaving 10 bases between. Germline CDR1 and CDR2: LGHNA and YSLEER. In DNA, the CDR3 is TGCGCCAGCAGCCAAGAGTGGACAGTATCCTACAATGAGCAGTTCTTC. It encodes CASSQEWTVSYNEQFF.

This clonotype came up many times. CDR3 sequence: CATSRDNSGNEQFF. As DNA, the CDR3 is TGTGCCACCAGCAGAGATAATAGCGGTAATGAGCAGTTCTTC. V is TRBV15 and J is TRBJ2-1; maybe TRBD2 (6 bases). Deletions cut 0 bases from V and 7 bases from J, with 10 bases between. The CDR3 runs 14 residues. Germline V gene sequence: CDR1 LNHNV, CDR2 YYDKDF (reference sequence).

The J gene is TRBJ1-6, the V gene TRBV27; possibly TRBD1 for D (5 bases). The germline CDR1 and CDR2 sequences are MNHEY and SMNVEV (reference sequence). Trimming cost V 8 bases and J 7 bases, with 12 bases left between them. The CDR3 covers 13 residues. The CDR3 sequence: CASGAGRNSPLHF. Here the CDR3 DNA reads TGTGCCAGCGGGGCGGGGCGGAATTCACCCCTCCACTTT.

In its sample, this clonotype was seen many times. The chain uses TRBV2 and TRBJ1-6; D is undetermined. Trimming pared 8 bases from V and 9 bases from J, leaving 14 bases between. The CDR3 is 13 amino acids. In germline, CDR1 is SNHLY, CDR2 FYNNEI. CDR3 sequence: CASDSASLSPLHF. Written as DNA, the CDR3 is TGTGCCAGCGACTCTGCATCCCTTTCACCCCTCCACTTT.

This clonotype was seen ten or more times. The gene calls are TRBV6-6 and TRBJ2-7; D not certain. Per germline, CDR1 MNHNY and CDR2 SVGAGI (reference sequence). The length of the CDR3 is 13 residues. Between the trimmed V and J ends, which lost 2 bases and 7 bases, there was a span of 12 bases. CDR3 bases: TGTGCCAGCAGTTACCCAGGCCTACGAGAGCAGTACTTC. Protein: CASSYPGLREQYF.

V gene TRBV4-2 combines with J gene TRBJ1-2, with unresolved D. V lost 0 bases and J 4 bases, leaving 12 bases between the germline ends. The CDR3 has 15 amino acids. Germline V CDR1 and CDR2: LGHNA, YNFKEQ. CDR3 in DNA: TGTGCCAGCAGCCAAGACAGCTTAGGAGGCTATGGCTACACCTTC. Its protein product is CASSQDSLGGYGYTF.